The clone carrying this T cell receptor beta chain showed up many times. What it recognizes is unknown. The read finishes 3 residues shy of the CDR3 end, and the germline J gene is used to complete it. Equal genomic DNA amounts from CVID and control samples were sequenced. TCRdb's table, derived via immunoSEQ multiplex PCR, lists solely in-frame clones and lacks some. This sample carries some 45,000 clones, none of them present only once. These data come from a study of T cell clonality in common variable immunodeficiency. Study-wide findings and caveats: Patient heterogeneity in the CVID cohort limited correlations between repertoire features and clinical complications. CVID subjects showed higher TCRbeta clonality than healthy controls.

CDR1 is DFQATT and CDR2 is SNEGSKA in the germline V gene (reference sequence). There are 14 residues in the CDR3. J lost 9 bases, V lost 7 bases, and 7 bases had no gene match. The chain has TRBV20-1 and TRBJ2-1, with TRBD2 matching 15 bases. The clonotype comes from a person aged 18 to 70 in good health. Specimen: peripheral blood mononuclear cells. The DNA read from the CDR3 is TGCAGTGTCCAGGGACTAGCGGGAGGTGGTGAG. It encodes CSVQGLAGGGE. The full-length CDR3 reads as CSVQGLAGGGEQFF.